The 5 T cell receptor beta chains in this list originate from one sample, sequenced in a study of blood T cell repertoires in COVID-19. Profiled with immunoSEQ multiplex PCR; TCRdb holds only in-frame clones, not every one. Counted here are 400,000 to 550,000 clones, about 89% occurring once; the ten biggest clones make up 4% to 4.5%. Sequencing was carried out using peripheral blood. Receptors were obtained from a young woman with acute or convalescent COVID-19.

The chain combines TRBV3-1 (or the pseudogene TRBV3-2) with TRBJ1-2; tentative D call: TRBD1 (5 bases). There are 15 residues in the CDR3. The germline V and J ends were trimmed by 0 bases and 11 bases, with 19 bases remaining between them. CDR1 is LGHDT, CDR2 YNNKEL, per germline (reference sequence). The CDR3 is CASSQDEWGGRFYTF. The DNA of the CDR3 is TGTGCCAGCAGCCAAGATGAGTGGGGCGGCCGGTTTTACACCTTC.

This clone has ten or more counts. The chain joins TRBV19 to TRBJ2-7, with TRBD1 matching over 10 bases. The V segment lost 3 bases and the J segment 2 bases; nucleotides outside the gene matches: 7. Germline V gene sequence: CDR1 LNHDA, CDR2 SQIVND (reference sequence). CDR3 length: 16 residues. The CDR3 bases are TGTGCCAGTAGTATTAGTGGGACAGGGGTAGCCTACGAGCAGTACTTC. This translates into CASSISGTGVAYEQYF.

This clone has only a few counts. The chain has TRBV10-1 and TRBJ2-3; the match to TRBD2 covers 9 bases. Germline V gene sequence: CDR1 WNHNN, CDR2 SYGVQD (reference sequence). V lost 5 bases to trimming and J lost 5 bases; unmatched junction nucleotides: 14. This CDR3 region has 17 residues. The DNA of the CDR3 is TGCGCCAGCAGTTCTTGGATTGGCGGGGGGGGCCAAGATACGCAGTATTTT. This codes for CASSSWIGGGGQDTQYF.

This chain uses TRBV4-1 with TRBJ2-7; D remains unclear. The CDR3 length is 13 residues. CDR1 is MGHRA, CDR2 YSYEKL, per germline. Between the trimmed V and J ends, which lost 5 bases and 4 bases, there was a span of 12 bases. The CDR3: CASSSNSQYEQYF. In DNA, the CDR3 is TGCGCCAGCAGCTCAAACAGCCAGTACGAGCAGTACTTC.

Points on this clone: Other DNA sequences in this specimen translate into the identical CDR3. The V and J genes are TRBV28 and TRBJ1-2; D not resolved. Germline CDR1 reads MDHEN; CDR2 reads SYDVKM. The V gene lost 6 bases and the J gene lost 5 bases, with 10 bases spanning the gap. This CDR3 has 12 residues. The CDR3 bases are TGTGCCAGCAGCCCTACCCTATATGGCTACACCTTC. This translates into CASSPTLYGYTF.